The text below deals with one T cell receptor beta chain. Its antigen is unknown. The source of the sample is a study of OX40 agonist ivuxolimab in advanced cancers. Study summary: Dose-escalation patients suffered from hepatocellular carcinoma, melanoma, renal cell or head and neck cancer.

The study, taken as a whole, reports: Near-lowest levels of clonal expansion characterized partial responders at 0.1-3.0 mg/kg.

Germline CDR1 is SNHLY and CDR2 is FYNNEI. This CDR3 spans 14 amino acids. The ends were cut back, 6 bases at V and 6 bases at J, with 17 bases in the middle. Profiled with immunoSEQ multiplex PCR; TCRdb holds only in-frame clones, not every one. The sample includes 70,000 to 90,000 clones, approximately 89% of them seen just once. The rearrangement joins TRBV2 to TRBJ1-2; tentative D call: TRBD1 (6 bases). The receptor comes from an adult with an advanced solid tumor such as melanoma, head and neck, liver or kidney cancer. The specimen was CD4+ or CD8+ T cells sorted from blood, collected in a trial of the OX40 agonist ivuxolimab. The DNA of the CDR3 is TGTGCCAGCAGACGACAGGTTTTCGAAGATGGCTACACCTTC. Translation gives CASRRQVFEDGYTF.